This T cell receptor beta chain was identified in a study of blood T cell repertoires in COVID-19. The table came from immunoSEQ multiplex PCR; TCRdb's copy has only in-frame clones and leaves some out. The sample lists about 87,000 clones, roughly 84% occurring once. CDR3 length: 15 residues. Trimming removed 5 bases from V and 5 bases from J; junction bases left unmatched: 5. Germline loops: CDR1 SGHTA, CDR2 FQGNSA. The source material was peripheral blood. The sequence was obtained from a woman of 80 years or more with COVID-19, enrolled during active disease. The V and J genes are TRBV7-2 and TRBJ2-1; 11 bases map to TRBD2. CDR3 sequence: CASSPRLAGNNEQFF. For the CDR3, the DNA is TGTGCCAGCAGCCCCCGACTAGCGGGAAACAATGAGCAGTTCTTC.